Presented here are 27 T cell receptor beta chains from one specimen sequenced in a study of CD8+CD57+ T cells in acquired aplastic anemia. Individuals selected for sequencing had exhibited CD8+CD57+ cell expansion on flow cytometry. TCR beta VDJ combinations and CDR3 sequences were profiled from genomic DNA. Each CDR3 protein gets one entry after TCRdb re-called the reads with MiXCR. This table has 100,000 to 150,000 distinct CDR3 sequences, over 30% appearing once. The sequencing input was sorted CD4+, CD8+, or CD8+CD57+ T cells (not recorded which) from PBMCs. The receptors were sampled from a human donor with aplastic anemia.

This clonotype was observed a few times. With a much larger clone just one base away, this may be a read error. J is TRBJ2-3 and V is TRBV19; D is possibly TRBD1 (5 bases). Germline lookup yields CDR1 LNHDA and CDR2 SQIVND (reference sequence). The CDR3 loop spans 13 amino acids. CDR3 nucleotides: TGTGCCGGTACCGTAGGGGTCACAGATGCGCAGTATTTT. The encoded protein is CAGTVGVTDAQYF.

The rearrangement joins TRBV13 to TRBJ1-1; 7 bases map to TRBD1. The V gene end was trimmed by 4 bases and the J gene end by 2 bases; junction bases not matched to a gene: 10. The length of the CDR3 is 16 residues. Germline values: CDR1 PRHDT, CDR2 FYEKMQ (reference sequence). CDR3 in DNA: TGTGCCAGCAGCTCCGTTTGGGCAGGGGGAAACACTGAAGCTTTCTTT. Residues: CASSSVWAGGNTEAFF.

This clonotype came up many times. The chain uses TRBV19 and TRBJ1-1, with a tentative D call TRBD1 (5 bases). The V gene's germline CDR1 is LNHDA and CDR2 SQIVND (reference sequence). This CDR3 contains 15 residues. Trimming left V 6 bases short and J 0 bases short, with 14 bases between. In DNA, the CDR3 is TGTGCCAGTAGCCGGGGGACTTTCATGAACACTGAAGCTTTCTTT. This codes for CASSRGTFMNTEAFF.

The chain links TRBV10-2 to TRBJ2-6; 8 bases line up with TRBD1. This CDR3 comprises 16 residues. From germline, CDR1 is WSHSY and CDR2 SAAADI. Trimming removed 6 bases from V and 4 bases from J; junction bases left unmatched: 8. The CDR3 sequence: CASSPGQGRGANVLTF. The CDR3 nucleotides read TGCGCCAGCAGCCCCGGACAGGGAAGAGGGGCCAACGTCCTGACTTTC.

This clonotype was counted ten times or more. This rearrangement joins TRBV19 to TRBJ1-2; D unclear. Germline V CDR1 and CDR2: LNHDA, SQIVND (reference sequence). This CDR3 has 16 residues. Trimming left V 8 bases short and J 8 bases short, with 27 bases between. CDR3 region: CASLASPDRRFMGYTF. The CDR3 DNA is TGTGCCAGTCTTGCTTCCCCGGACCGACGATTTATGGGCTACACCTTC.

V usage is TRBV27 and J usage is TRBJ1-3; D possibly corresponds to TRBD1 (5 bases). The CDR3 has 15 residues. The germline V and J ends were trimmed by 6 bases and 1 base, with 13 bases remaining between them. Germline CDR1 is MNHEY and CDR2 is SMNVEV (reference sequence). CDR3 DNA sequence: TGTGCCAGCAGACCAGGTGGGGGGTCTGGAAACACCATATATTTT. As protein: CASRPGGGSGNTIYF.

The chain recombines TRBV29-1 with TRBJ2-2; 9 bases match TRBD1. This CDR3 comprises 13 residues. Germline-derived CDR1 and CDR2 are SQVTM and ANQGSEA. J was trimmed by 6 bases and V by 7 bases; bases with no gene match: 6. The CDR3, as DNA: TGCAGCGGCGGGACAGGGTCCGCCGGGGAGCTGTTTTTT. Its translation: CSGGTGSAGELFF.

The V gene is TRBV9, the J gene TRBJ2-3, with TRBD1 matching over 10 bases. V was clipped by 4 bases and J by 1 base; unmatched bases: 6. Germline CDR1 reads SGDLS; CDR2 reads YYNGEE. The CDR3 runs to 16 residues. CDR3 coding DNA: TGTGCCAGCAGCTCACGGACAGGGGGACGCACAGATACGCAGTATTTT. It encodes CASSSRTGGRTDTQYF.

The chain combines TRBV29-1 with TRBJ1-3; the D gene is possibly TRBD1 (5 bases). The V end lost 6 bases, the J end lost 1 base, and 10 bases lay between the germline ends. Per the germline V gene, CDR1 is SQVTM and CDR2 is ANQGSEA. The CDR3 spans 13 residues. The chain's CDR3 is CSVGRGSGNTIYF. The DNA for the CDR3 is TGCAGCGTGGGCCGGGGGTCTGGAAACACCATATATTTT.

The genes are TRBV19 and TRBJ1-1; no clear D. This CDR3 spans 12 amino acids. Germline loops: CDR1 LNHDA, CDR2 SQIVND (reference sequence). Trimming pared 1 base from V and 10 bases from J, leaving 10 bases between. CDR3 sequence reads: CASSIVGIGAFF. CDR3 in DNA: TGTGCCAGTAGTATAGTGGGAATCGGAGCTTTCTTT.

This clonotype was observed at least ten times. This chain connects TRBV4-2 to TRBJ1-2; 12 bases fit TRBD1. V was clipped by 0 bases and J by 6 bases; unmatched bases: 8. Germline V gene lookup returns CDR1 LGHNA and CDR2 YNFKEQ. This CDR3 is 17 amino acids long. CDR3 protein: CASSQDSGTGGSNGYTF. The CDR3 DNA is TGTGCCAGCAGCCAAGATAGCGGGACAGGGGGCTCCAATGGCTACACCTTC.

The rearrangement joins TRBV30 to TRBJ1-1, with D hard to call. The germline V gene encodes CDR1 GTSNPN and CDR2 SVGIG (reference sequence). This CDR3 contains 11 residues. Trimming pared 1 base from V and 7 bases from J, leaving 7 bases between. The chain's CDR3 is CAWSARFEAFF. The CDR3 DNA reads as TGTGCCTGGAGTGCCAGATTTGAAGCTTTCTTT.

This rearrangement joins TRBV24-1 to TRBJ2-7, with 10 bases matching TRBD2. Per germline, CDR1 KGHDR and CDR2 SFDVKD. V was pared by 4 bases and J by 0 bases, with 5 bases of the junction left unmatched. CDR3 length: 16 amino acids. The CDR3 spells CATSDRPSGGSYEQYV. The CDR3 region has the DNA TGTGCCACCAGTGACCGCCCTAGCGGGGGCTCCTACGAGCAGTACGTC.

The V and J genes are TRBV28 and TRBJ2-3, with 12 bases aligning to TRBD1. V lost 6 bases to trimming and J lost 8 bases; unmatched junction nucleotides: 12. The V gene's germline CDR1 is MDHEN and CDR2 SYDVKM. The CDR3 totals 16 residues. CDR3 nucleotides: TGTGCCAGCAGCCCTACGGGACAGGGGGCTTTAGGTACGCAGTATTTT. Translating it yields CASSPTGQGALGTQYF.

This clonotype was seen many times. The chain joins TRBV2 to TRBJ1-5; D is unclear. CDR3 length: 14 amino acids. V lost 3 bases, J lost 7 bases, and 13 bases lay in between. Germline V lookup: CDR1 SNHLY, CDR2 FYNNEI. CDR3 loop: CASSDVDGTQPQHF. CDR3 sequence (DNA): TGTGCCAGCAGTGATGTGGACGGTACCCAGCCCCAGCATTTT.

The V and J genes are TRBV25-1 and TRBJ1-4, with D possibly matching TRBD1 (6 bases). This CDR3 spans 14 amino acids. The V and J ends lost 5 bases and 10 bases respectively, with 17 bases between them. Germline CDR1 reads MGHDK; CDR2 reads SYGVNS. CDR3 amino acids: CASSQQGPLGKLFF. The CDR3 DNA reads TGTGCCAGCAGTCAACAGGGTCCCCTCGGAAAACTGTTTTTT.

This clonotype has ten or more counts. The chain couples TRBV12-5 to TRBJ1-5; no reliable D call. In germline, CDR1 is LGHNT, CDR2 FRNRAP. CDR3 length: 14 amino acids. Trimming shortened V by 6 bases and J by 0 bases, and 9 bases separated the two germline ends. The CDR3 sequence: CASGRHSSNQPQHF. Written as DNA, the CDR3 is TGTGCTAGTGGCCGCCACAGTAGCAATCAGCCCCAGCATTTT. The full variable domain, with the rest looked up from reference TRBV12-5 and TRBJ1-5, is DARVTQTPRHKVTEMGQEVTMRCQPILGHNTVFWYRQTMMQGLELLAYFRNRAPLDDSGMPKDRFSAEMPDATLATLKIQPSEPRDSAVYFCASGRHSSNQPQHFGDGTRLSIL.

This clonotype was seen many times. The chain recombines TRBV4-2 with TRBJ2-5, with 10 bases matching TRBD2. The CDR3 loop spans 14 amino acids. V lost 3 bases, J lost 5 bases, and 3 bases stayed unmatched. The V gene's germline CDR1 is LGHNA and CDR2 YNFKEQ. The CDR3 region has the DNA TGTGCCAGCAGCCAGGGACTAGCGCGGGAGACCCAGTACTTC. Its translation is CASSQGLARETQYF.

The rearrangement joins TRBV25-1 to TRBJ1-6; no clear D. V shed 3 bases and J shed 7 bases, with 13 bases lying between them. The CDR3 is made up of 15 amino acids. Germline CDR1 and CDR2: MGHDK and SYGVNS. The CDR3 DNA sequence: TGTGCCAGCAGTGAGTTCACCGGGCTAAATTCACCCCTCCACTTT. This sequence encodes CASSEFTGLNSPLHF.

With regard to this clonotype: A much larger clone differs from this one at a single base, so this may be a read error. J is TRBJ1-2 and V is TRBV6-1, with D possibly TRBD1 on 6 matching bases. Per germline, CDR1 MNHNS and CDR2 SASEGT. CDR3 length equals 14 residues. CDR3 in amino acids: CASSQARTAYGYTF. In DNA form, the CDR3 reads TGTGCCAGCAGTCAAGCTAGGACAGCCTATGGCTACACCTTC.

J is TRBJ2-7 and V is TRBV10-3; 10 nucleotides align to TRBD1. There are 15 residues in the CDR3. From germline, CDR1 is ENHRY and CDR2 SYGVKD. Unmatched junction bases numbered 11, after V lost 6 bases and J lost 6 bases. The CDR3 DNA is TGTGCCATCAGGCCGGGACAGGGGCCTCTAGGCGAGCAGTACTTC. As protein: CAIRPGQGPLGEQYF.

This clonotype was seen many times. This rearrangement joins TRBV6-1 to TRBJ2-7, with 7 positions matching TRBD1. CDR3 size: 14 residues. Germline values: CDR1 MNHNS, CDR2 SASEGT. Germline trimming cut 6 bases from V and 2 bases from J; bases unmatched to any gene: 7. CDR3 nucleotide sequence: TGTGCCAGCAGGGGACAGTGGGGTACCTACGAGCAGTACTTC. The encoded protein is CASRGQWGTYEQYF.

Concerning this clonotype itself: The conserved final phenylalanine or tryptophan is absent from the CDR3, which likely points to a read error. V is TRBV20-1 and J is TRBJ2-3, with 10 bases aligning to TRBD2. Germline loops: CDR1 DFQATT, CDR2 SNEGSKA (reference sequence). The CDR3 runs 15 residues. V gave up 3 bases and J gave up 6 bases; unmatched junction bases: 9. The CDR3 DNA is TGCAGTGCTAGCAAAAGCGGGGGGGCCGGGGATACGCAGTATCTT. Protein sequence: CSASKSGGAGDTQYL.

Note on this clonotype: Possible read error: a much larger clone is one base away. This rearrangement joins TRBV5-1 to TRBJ2-7, with D possibly being TRBD2 (5 bases). CDR1 SGHRS and CDR2 YFSETQ come from the germline V gene. The CDR3 is 14 residues long. CDR3 in amino acids: CASSLSGSSYGQYF. CDR3 nucleotides: TGCGCCAGCAGCTTGTCTGGGAGCTCCTACGGGCAGTACTTC.

V is TRBV2 and J is TRBJ1-6; no clear D. V lost 6 bases and J 7 bases, leaving 16 bases between the germline ends. The germline V gene has CDR1 SNHLY and CDR2 FYNNEI. The CDR3 is 15 amino acids. The CDR3 region has the DNA TGTGCCAGCAGCTTTTCATCCAGGAAGAATTCACCCCTCCACTTT. This codes for CASSFSSRKNSPLHF.

The V gene is TRBV19, the J gene TRBJ1-1, with TRBD1 matching 8 bases. V was clipped by 4 bases and J by 4 bases; unmatched bases: 2. Per the germline V gene, CDR1 is LNHDA and CDR2 is SQIVND (reference sequence). CDR3 length: 13 residues. The CDR3 nucleotides are TGTGCCAGTAGTAGACAGGGGCCCACTGAAGCTTTCTTT. Translation gives CASSRQGPTEAFF.

Of note for this clonotype: The junction departs from the called germline gene at one end, perhaps through a read error. The V and J genes are TRBV2 and TRBJ1-6; D is ambiguous. The CDR3 loop spans 12 amino acids. From germline, CDR1 is SNHLY and CDR2 FYNNEI. As DNA, the CDR3 is TGTGCCAGCAGTGAAAGTTATGGGCCCCCCCACTTT. The encoded protein is CASSESYGPPHF.